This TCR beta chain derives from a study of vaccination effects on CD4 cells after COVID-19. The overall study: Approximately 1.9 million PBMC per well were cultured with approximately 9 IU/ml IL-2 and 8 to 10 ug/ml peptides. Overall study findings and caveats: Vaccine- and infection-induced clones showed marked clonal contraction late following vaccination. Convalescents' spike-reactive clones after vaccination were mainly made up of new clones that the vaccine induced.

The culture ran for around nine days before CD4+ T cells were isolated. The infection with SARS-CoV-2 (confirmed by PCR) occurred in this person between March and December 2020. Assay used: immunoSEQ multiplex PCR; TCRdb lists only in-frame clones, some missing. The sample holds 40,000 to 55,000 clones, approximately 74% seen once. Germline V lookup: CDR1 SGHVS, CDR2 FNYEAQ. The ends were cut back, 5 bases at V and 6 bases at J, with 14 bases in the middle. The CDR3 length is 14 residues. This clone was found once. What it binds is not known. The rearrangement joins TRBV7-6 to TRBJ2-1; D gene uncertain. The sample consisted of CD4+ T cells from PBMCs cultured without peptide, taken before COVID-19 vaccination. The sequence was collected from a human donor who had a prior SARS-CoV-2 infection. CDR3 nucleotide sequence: TGTGCCAGCAGCCACTACACCGACTTCAATGAGCAGTTCTTC. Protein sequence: CASSHYTDFNEQFF.